This TCR beta chain was observed in a study of blood T cell repertoires in COVID-19. On the study more broadly: Researchers got acute and convalescent COVID-19 samples from the United States, Italy and Spain. PBMCs, B-cell-depleted T cells, or T cells provided the cDNA or gDNA that made up the material.

This clone occurred once. This CDR3 spans 15 amino acids. Germline values: CDR1 SGHAT, CDR2 FQDESV (reference sequence). The ends were cut back, 5 bases at V and 7 bases at J, with 17 bases in the middle. The method was immunoSEQ multiplex PCR; TCRdb's version includes in-frame clones alone and lacks a portion of them. The sample lists tens of thousands of clones, 87% occurring once. Sequenced input: peripheral blood. The clonotype originates from a human donor in a cohort sampled during active COVID-19. V gene TRBV11-1 combines with J gene TRBJ2-2, with D uncertain. The DNA for the CDR3 is TGTGCCAGCAGCCCCCCCCTCCCTAGTTACGGGGAGCTGTTTTTT. Translating gives CASSPPLPSYGELFF. Combining the CDR3 with reference TRBV11-1 and TRBJ2-2 gives the whole variable domain EAEVAQSPRYKITEKSQAVAFWCDPISGHATLYWYRQILGQGPELLVQFQDESVVDDSQLPKDRFSAERLKGVDSTLKIQPAELGDSAMYLCASSPPLPSYGELFFGEGSRLTVL.